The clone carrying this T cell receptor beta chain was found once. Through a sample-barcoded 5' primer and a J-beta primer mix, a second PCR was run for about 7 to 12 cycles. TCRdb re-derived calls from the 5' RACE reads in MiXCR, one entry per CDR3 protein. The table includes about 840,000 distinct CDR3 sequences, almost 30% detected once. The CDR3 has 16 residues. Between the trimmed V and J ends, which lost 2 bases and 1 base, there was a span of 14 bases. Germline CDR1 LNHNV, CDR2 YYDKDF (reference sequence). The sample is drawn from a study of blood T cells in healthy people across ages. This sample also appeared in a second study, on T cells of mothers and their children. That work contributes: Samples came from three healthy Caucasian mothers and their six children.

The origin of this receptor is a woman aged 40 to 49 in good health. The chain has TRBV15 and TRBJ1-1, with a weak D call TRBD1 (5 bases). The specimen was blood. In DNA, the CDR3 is TGTGCCACCAGCAGACCTTGGGCAGGGCGGAACACTGAAGCTTTCTTT. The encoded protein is CATSRPWAGRNTEAFF.